This T cell receptor beta chain was obtained from a study of T cell changes during pregnancy in multiple sclerosis. Using immunoSEQ multiplex PCR, the repertoire was profiled, and TCRdb retains in-frame clones only, with some absent. The sample carries some 60,000 clones, roughly 91% recorded once. Germline CDR1 ENHRY, CDR2 SYGVKD. V lost 4 bases and J 3 bases, leaving 10 bases between the germline ends. The CDR3 covers 13 residues. This clone is medium-sized. The sample consisted of peripheral blood, taken before pregnancy. V usage is TRBV10-3 and J usage is TRBJ2-7; no firm D call. This TCR came from a female donor with multiple sclerosis, enrolled in a pregnancy study. The CDR3: CAISGQRNYEQYF. The CDR3 DNA sequence: TGTGCCATCAGTGGACAACGGAACTACGAGCAGTACTTC.